This T cell receptor beta chain is drawn from a study of blood T cell repertoires in COVID-19. The data were produced by immunoSEQ multiplex PCR, yet TCRdb's version contains in-frame clones alone and is incomplete. The sample carries some 55,000 clones, roughly 77% recorded once. The CDR3 is made up of 14 amino acids. The germline V gene encodes CDR1 MNHNS and CDR2 SASEGT. Trimming took 2 bases from V and 8 from J, leaving 15 bases between them. The V gene is TRBV6-1, the J gene TRBJ1-2, with D possibly TRBD1 on 6 matching bases. This receptor was taken from a man aged 70 or older with active or convalescent COVID-19. Source material: peripheral blood. CDR3 region: CASSENRAVNGYTF. CDR3 DNA sequence: TGTGCCAGCAGTGAAAACAGGGCCGTGAACGGCTACACCTTC.